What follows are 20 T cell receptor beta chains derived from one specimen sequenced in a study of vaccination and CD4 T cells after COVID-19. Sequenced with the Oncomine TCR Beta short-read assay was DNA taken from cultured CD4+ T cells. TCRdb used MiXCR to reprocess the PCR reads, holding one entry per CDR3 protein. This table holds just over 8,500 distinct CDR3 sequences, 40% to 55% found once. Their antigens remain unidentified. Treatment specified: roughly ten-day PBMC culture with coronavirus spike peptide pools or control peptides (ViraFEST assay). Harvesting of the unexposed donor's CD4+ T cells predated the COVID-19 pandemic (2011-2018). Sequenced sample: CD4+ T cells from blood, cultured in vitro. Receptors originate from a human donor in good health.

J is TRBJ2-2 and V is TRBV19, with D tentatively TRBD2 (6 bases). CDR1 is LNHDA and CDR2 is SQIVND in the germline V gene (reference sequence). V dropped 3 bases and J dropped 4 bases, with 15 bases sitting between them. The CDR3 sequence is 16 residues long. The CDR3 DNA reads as TGTGCCAGTAGTATCTCCTCCTCTAGCGCCACCGGGGAGCTGTTTTTT. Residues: CASSISSSSATGELFF.

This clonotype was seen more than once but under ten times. The CDR3 DNA follows: TGTGCCAGCAGTGGGTCGGGGGGCAACGTCTACGAGCAGTACTTC. This translates into CASSGSGGNVYEQYF. The V and J genes are TRBV27 and TRBJ2-7, with D possibly matching TRBD2 (7 bases). This CDR3 has 15 amino acids. Trimming removed 5 bases at V and 3 bases at J, with 17 bases between. Per the germline V gene, CDR1 is MNHEY and CDR2 is SMNVEV (reference sequence).

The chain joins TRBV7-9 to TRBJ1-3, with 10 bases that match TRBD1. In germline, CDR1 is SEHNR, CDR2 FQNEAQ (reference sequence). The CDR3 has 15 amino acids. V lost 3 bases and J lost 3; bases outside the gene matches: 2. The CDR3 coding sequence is TGTGCCAGCAGCTTGGGACAGGGGATTGGAAACACCATATATTTT. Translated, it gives CASSLGQGIGNTIYF.

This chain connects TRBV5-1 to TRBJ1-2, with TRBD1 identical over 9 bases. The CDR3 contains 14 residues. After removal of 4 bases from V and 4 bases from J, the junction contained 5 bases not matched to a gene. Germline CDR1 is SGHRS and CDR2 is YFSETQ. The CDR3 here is CASSTLTGGYGYTF. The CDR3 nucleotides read TGCGCCAGCAGCACCCTGACAGGGGGCTATGGCTACACCTTC.

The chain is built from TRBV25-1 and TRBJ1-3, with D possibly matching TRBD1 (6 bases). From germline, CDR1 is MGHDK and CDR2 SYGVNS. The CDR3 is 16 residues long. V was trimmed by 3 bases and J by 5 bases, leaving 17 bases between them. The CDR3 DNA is TGTGCCAGCAGTGACGGGGGGCGGTTAGGACGAAACACCATATATTTT. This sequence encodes CASSDGGRLGRNTIYF.

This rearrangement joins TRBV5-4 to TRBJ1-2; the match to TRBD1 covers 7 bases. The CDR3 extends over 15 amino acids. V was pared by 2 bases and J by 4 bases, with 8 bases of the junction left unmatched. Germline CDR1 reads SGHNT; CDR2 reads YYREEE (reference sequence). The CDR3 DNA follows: TGTGCCAGCAGCTTATTTGGACAGGATGTCTATGGCTACACCTTC. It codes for CASSLFGQDVYGYTF.

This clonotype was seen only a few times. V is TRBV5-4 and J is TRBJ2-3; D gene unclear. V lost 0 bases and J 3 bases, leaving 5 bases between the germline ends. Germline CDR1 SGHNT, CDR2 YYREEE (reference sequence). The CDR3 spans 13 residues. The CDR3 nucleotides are TGTGCCAGCAGCTTGGCTGGAACAGATACGCAGTATTTT. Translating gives CASSLAGTDTQYF.

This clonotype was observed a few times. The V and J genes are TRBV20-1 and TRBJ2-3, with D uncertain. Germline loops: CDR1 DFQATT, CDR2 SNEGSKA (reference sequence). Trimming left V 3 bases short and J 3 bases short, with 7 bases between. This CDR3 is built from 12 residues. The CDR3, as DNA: TGCAGTGCTAGTTCGCAAACAGATACGCAGTATTTT. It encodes CSASSQTDTQYF.

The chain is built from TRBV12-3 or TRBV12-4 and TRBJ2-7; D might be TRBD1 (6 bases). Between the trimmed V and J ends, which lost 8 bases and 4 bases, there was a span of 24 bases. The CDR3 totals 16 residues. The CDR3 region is CASSRTEVPLGYEQYF. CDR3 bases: TGTGCCAGCTCACGGACAGAGGTCCCGCTAGGGTACGAGCAGTACTTC.

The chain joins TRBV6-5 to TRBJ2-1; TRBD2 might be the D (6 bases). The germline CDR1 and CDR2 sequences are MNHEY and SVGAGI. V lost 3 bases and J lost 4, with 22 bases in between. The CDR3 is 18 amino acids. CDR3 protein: CASSYAKGPVAVYNEQFF. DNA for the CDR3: TGTGCCAGCAGTTATGCGAAGGGACCGGTAGCGGTGTACAATGAGCAGTTCTTC.

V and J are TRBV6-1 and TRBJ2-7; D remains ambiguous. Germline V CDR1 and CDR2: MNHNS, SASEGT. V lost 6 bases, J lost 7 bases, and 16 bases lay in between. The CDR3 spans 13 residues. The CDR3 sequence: CASSPTKGLEQYF. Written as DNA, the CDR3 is TGTGCCAGCAGCCCTACTAAGGGCTTAGAGCAGTACTTC.

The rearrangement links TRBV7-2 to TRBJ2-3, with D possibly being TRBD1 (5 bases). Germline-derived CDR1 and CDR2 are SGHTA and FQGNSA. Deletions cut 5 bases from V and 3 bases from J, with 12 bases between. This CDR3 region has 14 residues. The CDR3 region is CASSGRGLTDTQYF. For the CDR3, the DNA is TGTGCCAGCAGCGGAAGGGGCCTTACAGATACGCAGTATTTT.

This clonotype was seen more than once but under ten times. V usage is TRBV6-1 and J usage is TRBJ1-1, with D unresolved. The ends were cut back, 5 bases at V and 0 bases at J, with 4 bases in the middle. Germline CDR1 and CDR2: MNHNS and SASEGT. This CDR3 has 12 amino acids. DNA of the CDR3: TGTGCCAGCAGTAGAGTGAACACTGAAGCTTTCTTT. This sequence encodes CASSRVNTEAFF.

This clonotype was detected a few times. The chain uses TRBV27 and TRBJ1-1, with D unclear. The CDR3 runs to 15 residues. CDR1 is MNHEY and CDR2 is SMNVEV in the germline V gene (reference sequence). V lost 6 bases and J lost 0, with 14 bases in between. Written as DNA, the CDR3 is TGTGCCAGCAGGACGGACGGAGGGTTGAACACTGAAGCTTTCTTT. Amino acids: CASRTDGGLNTEAFF.

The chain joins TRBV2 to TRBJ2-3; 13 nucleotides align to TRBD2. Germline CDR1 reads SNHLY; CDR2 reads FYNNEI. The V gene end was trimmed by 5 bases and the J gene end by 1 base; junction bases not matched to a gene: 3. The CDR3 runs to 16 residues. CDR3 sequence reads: CASSSGLAGRTDTQYF. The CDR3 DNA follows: TGTGCCAGCAGTTCGGGACTAGCGGGGCGCACAGATACGCAGTATTTT.

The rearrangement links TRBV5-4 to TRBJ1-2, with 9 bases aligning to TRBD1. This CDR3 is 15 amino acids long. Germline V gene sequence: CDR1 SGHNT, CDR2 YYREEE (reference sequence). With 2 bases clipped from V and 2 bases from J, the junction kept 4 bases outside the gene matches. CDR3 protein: CASSLYRGRNYGYTF. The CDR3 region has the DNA TGTGCCAGCAGCTTATACAGGGGGCGAAACTATGGCTACACCTTC.

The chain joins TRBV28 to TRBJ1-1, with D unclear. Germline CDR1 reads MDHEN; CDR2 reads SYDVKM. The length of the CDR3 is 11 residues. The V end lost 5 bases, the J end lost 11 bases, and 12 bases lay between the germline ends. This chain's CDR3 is CASSLSQRAFF. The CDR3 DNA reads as TGTGCCAGCAGTCTGTCACAGAGGGCTTTCTTT.

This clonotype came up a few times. The DNA of the CDR3 is TGTGCCAGTAGTATAAAGGGGGACACTGAAGCTTTCTTT. Its translation: CASSIKGDTEAFF. The V gene is TRBV19, the J gene TRBJ1-1, with D tentatively TRBD1 (6 bases). The CDR3 extends over 13 amino acids. Germline CDR1 and CDR2: LNHDA and SQIVND (reference sequence). Trimming took off 2 bases at V and 3 bases at J, with 7 bases between the two ends.

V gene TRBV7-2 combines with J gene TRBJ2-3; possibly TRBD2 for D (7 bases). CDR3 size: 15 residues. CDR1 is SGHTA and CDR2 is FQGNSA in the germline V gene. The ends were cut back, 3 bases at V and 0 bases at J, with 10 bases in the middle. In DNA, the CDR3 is TGTGCCAGCAGCTTCGGGGGGCCAAGCACAGATACGCAGTATTTT. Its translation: CASSFGGPSTDTQYF.

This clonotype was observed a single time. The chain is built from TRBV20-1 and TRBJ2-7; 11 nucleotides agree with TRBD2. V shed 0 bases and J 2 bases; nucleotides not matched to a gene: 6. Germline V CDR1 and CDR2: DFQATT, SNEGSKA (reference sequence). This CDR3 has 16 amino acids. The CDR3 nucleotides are TGCAGTGCTAGAGATGATGGACTAGCGGGTCCCTACGAGCAGTACTTC. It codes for CSARDDGLAGPYEQYF.